The entry that follows covers one T cell receptor beta chain sequence. These data come from a study of OX40 agonist ivuxolimab in advanced cancers. Study background: Dose-escalation patients were diagnosed with hepatocellular carcinoma, melanoma, renal cell cancer or head and neck cancer. Partial responses were observed in three patients, of whom one had hepatocellular carcinoma and two had cutaneous melanoma.

V was shortened by 0 bases and J by 2 bases, with 7 bases between the two germline ends. CDR3 length: 15 residues. Per germline, CDR1 WSHSY and CDR2 SAAADI. Data came from immunoSEQ multiplex PCR; TCRdb stores just in-frame clones and leaves some out. The sample lists more than 20,000 clones; nearly 85% were seen once. The rearrangement links TRBV10-2 to TRBJ1-4; D is ambiguous. This specimen consisted of CD4+ or CD8+ T cells sorted from blood, obtained in a trial of the OX40 agonist ivuxolimab. This TCR was recovered from an adult with an advanced solid tumor such as melanoma, head and neck, liver or kidney cancer. CDR3 in amino acids: CASSESGGTNEKLFF. As DNA, the CDR3 is TGCGCCAGCAGTGAGTCGGGTGGTACTAATGAAAAACTGTTTTTT.